One sample yielded the 5 T cell receptor beta chains listed below, sequenced in a study of CD8+CD57+ T cells in acquired aplastic anemia. Patients selected for sequencing had displayed CD8+CD57+ cell expansion by flow cytometry. Using genomic DNA as the template, TCR beta VDJ and CDR3 profiling was carried out. Via MiXCR, TCRdb re-called the reads, giving one row per CDR3 protein. The sample holds around 200,000 distinct CDR3 sequences; 48% are singletons and the top ten take 10% to 15%. Material for sequencing was sorted CD4+, CD8+, or CD8+CD57+ T cells (not recorded which) from PBMCs. Receptors originate from a human donor with aplastic anemia.

This rearrangement joins TRBV11-2 to TRBJ2-3, with 9 bases fitting TRBD2. Germline CDR1 SGHAT, CDR2 FQNNGV. The CDR3 is made up of 18 amino acids. J lost 3 bases, V lost 1 base, and 11 bases had no gene match. The CDR3 protein is CASSLGFGGAGGTDTQYF. As DNA, the CDR3 is TGTGCCAGCAGCTTAGGATTTGGCGGAGCGGGAGGTACAGATACGCAGTATTTT.

This chain connects TRBV7-8 to TRBJ1-3; D unresolved. This CDR3 is built from 15 residues. Between the trimmed V and J ends, which lost 1 base and 0 bases, there was a span of 7 bases. Germline V gives CDR1 SGHVS, CDR2 FQNEAQ. The CDR3 nucleotides are TGTGCCAGCAGCTTAGTCTCCGGCTCTGGAAACACCATATATTTT. Translation: CASSLVSGSGNTIYF.

The CDR3, as DNA: TGCAGCGTTAAGGAAGGAAACACCATATATTTT. Translating it yields CSVKEGNTIYF. V usage is TRBV29-1 and J usage is TRBJ1-3; no clear D gene. The CDR3 runs to 11 residues. Germline V gives CDR1 SQVTM, CDR2 ANQGSEA. Trimming removed 5 bases at V and 4 bases at J, with 6 bases between.

The rearrangement joins TRBV4-2 to TRBJ2-3; TRBD2 matches at 9 bases. The trim removed 11 bases at V and 0 bases at J, leaving 15 bases unmatched. Germline CDR1 reads LGHNA; CDR2 reads YNFKEQ. This CDR3 contains 17 residues. CDR3: CAVRASGMGGSTDTQYF. CDR3 nucleotide sequence: TGTGCCGTACGGGCTAGCGGGATGGGGGGGAGCACAGATACGCAGTATTTT.

This clonotype was counted only a few times. The V and J genes are TRBV18 and TRBJ2-5; D is perhaps TRBD1 or TRBD2 (6 bases each). The germline V gene has CDR1 KGHSH and CDR2 LQKENI. V lost 3 bases and J lost 5, with 13 bases in between. CDR3 length: 14 amino acids. DNA of the CDR3: TGTGCCAGCTCACCGATGGGGGGCAGGGAGACCCAGTACTTC. Translated: CASSPMGGRETQYF.